This is a list of T cell receptor beta chains from one sample in a study of blood T cell repertoires in COVID-19. Data came from immunoSEQ multiplex PCR; TCRdb stores just in-frame clones and leaves some out. The sample gives around 16,000 clones, 70% to 90% of which show up once; less than 50% is in the top ten. The sequenced sample was peripheral blood. Receptors originate from a human donor in a cohort sampled during active COVID-19. The CDR3 runs from the conserved cysteine through the conserved F or W. D genes are given only for firm matches. Clone size is shown for a subset of rows, as once, few, many or a class of expanded clone.

>TRBJ2-7|TRBV7-6|.|.
TGTGCCAGCAGCCTATACCATGCCGGGACATCCGGCTCCTACGAGCAGTACTTC
CASSLYHAGTSGSYEQYF
>TRBJ2-3|TRBV18|.|TRBD1
TGTGCCAGCTCACAGGGGGACAGGGGGCGAACAGATACGCAGTATTTT
CASSQGDRGRTDTQYF
>TRBJ2-5|TRBV4-2|.|.
TGTGCCAGCAGCCTGGAGGGGGAGGGGACCCAGTACTTC
CASSLEGEGTQYF
>TRBJ2-1|TRBV7-9|.|TRBD2
TGTGCCAGCAGCCGGAGCGGGGGGGCCCCGGATGAGCAGTTCTTC
CASSRSGGAPDEQFF
>TRBJ1-2|TRBV6-5|.|.
TGTGCCAGCATTCCACCGGGACAAGGGATTTATGGCTACACCTTC
CASIPPGQGIYGYTF
>TRBJ1-4|TRBV5-1|.|.
TGCGCCAGCAGCTTGACAGGGATTGCAACTAATGAAAAACTGTTTTTT
CASSLTGIATNEKLFF
>TRBJ1-2|TRBV29-1|.|TRBD1
TGCAGCGTGGGGGACAGATTTAACTATGGCTACACCTTC
CSVGDRFNYGYTF
>TRBJ1-2|TRBV30|.|.
TGTGCCTGGAGCCGACAGGAAAACTATGGCTACACCTTC
CAWSRQENYGYTF
>TRBJ2-5|TRBV6-6|.|.
TGTGCCAGCAGTCCCCGACTAGGCGAGACCCAGTACTTC
CASSPRLGETQYF
>TRBJ2-6|TRBV5-4|.|TRBD2
TGTGCCAGCAGCTTGAACGGGGGGGCCCTCGGGGCCAACGTCCTGACTTTC
CASSLNGGALGANVLTF
>TRBJ2-7|TRBV6-5|.|.
TGTGCCAGCAGTCCGAATCCGGAGATCTACGAGCAGTACTTC
CASSPNPEIYEQYF
>TRBJ2-1|TRBV9|once|TRBD2
TGTGCCAGCAGCGTAGCCGGACTAGCGGGGGGGAATGAGCAGTTCTTC
CASSVAGLAGGNEQFF
>TRBJ1-1|TRBV5-6|.|TRBD1
TGTGCCAGCAGCCTCCCGGGACAGATGGAAGCTTTCTTT
CASSLPGQMEAFF
>TRBJ1-2|TRBV12-5|.|TRBD1
TGTGCTAGTGGTAAAGACAGGGACTATGGCTACACCTTC
CASGKDRDYGYTF
>TRBJ2-2|TRBV24-1|.|TRBD1
TGTGCCACCAGTGATCCCGGACAGGGGAACACCGGGGAGCTGTTTTTT
CATSDPGQGNTGELFF
>TRBJ2-7|TRBV4-3|.|.
TGCGCCAGCAGCCTAGACAGGTTCTCCTACGAGCAGTACTTC
CASSLDRFSYEQYF
>TRBJ2-5|TRBV7-8|once|TRBD1
TGTGCCAGCAGCCTAGGACAGGCCACCCAAGAGACCCAGTACTTC
CASSLGQATQETQYF
>TRBJ2-2|TRBV7-3|.|TRBD1
TGTGCCAGCAGCCCCGCAGGGGGAACCGGGGAGCTGTTTTTT
CASSPAGGTGELFF
>TRBJ1-2|TRBV3-1/TRBV3-2|.|.
TGTGCCAGCAGCCAACTCGAGAACTATGGCTACACCTTC
CASSQLENYGYTF
>TRBJ1-5|TRBV27|once|TRBD1
TGTGCCAGCAGTTTATCGAGGGGACAGGGGGCCCAGCCCCAGCATTTT
CASSLSRGQGAQPQHF
>TRBJ2-4|TRBV23-1|once|TRBD1
TGCGCCAGCAGCCCACTTCCGGCAACCGGGACAGGGGCGCCACTAGCCAAAAACATTCAGTACTTC
CASSPLPATGTGAPLAKNIQYF
>TRBJ2-7|TRBV7-9|.|TRBD2
TGTGCCAGCAGCCATCCAACTAGCGGGGGGGACCGCCCCTCCTACGAGCAGTACTTC
CASSHPTSGGDRPSYEQYF
>TRBJ2-5|TRBV11-1|.|.
TGTGCCAGCAGCTTGGTCGGGGAAGAGACCCAGTACTTC
CASSLVGEETQYF
>TRBJ2-7|TRBV4-3|.|.
TGCGCCAGCAGCCAAGAATGGACAACCCCATCCTACGAGCAGTACTTC
CASSQEWTTPSYEQYF
>TRBJ1-5|TRBV19|.|TRBD1
TGTGCCAGTAGTATCCCCGGGACAGGGAATCAGCCCCAGCATTTT
CASSIPGTGNQPQHF
>TRBJ1-5|TRBV5-5|.|.
TGTGCCAGCAGATCAGGTCAGGGTCAGCCCCAGCATTTT
CASRSGQGQPQHF
>TRBJ2-3|TRBV4-3|.|.
TGCGCCAGCAGCCAAGCCGGGCGTAGGGGCCCGCAGTATTTT
CASSQAGRRGPQYF
>TRBJ2-7|TRBV19|few|TRBD2
TGTGCCAGTAGTCCTGGTACGGGACTAACAACCTACGAGCAGTACTTC
CASSPGTGLTTYEQYF
>TRBJ2-5|TRBV3-1/TRBV3-2|.|TRBD2
TGTGCCAGCAGCCCAGGCCCAGCGGGGGGGACAGAGACCCAGTACTTC
CASSPGPAGGTETQYF
>TRBJ2-5|TRBV12-3/TRBV12-4|.|.
TGTGCCAGCAGTTTAGGAGGCCAGGAGACCCAGTACTTC
CASSLGGQETQYF
>TRBJ2-7|TRBV28|.|TRBD1
TGTGCCAGCAGCCAAGCCGGGACAGGGGGCTCCTATTCCGACTACGAGCAGTACTTC
CASSQAGTGGSYSDYEQYF
>TRBJ2-7|TRBV5-8|.|.
TGTGCCAGCACCCTGGGGCACGGACCCTACGAGCAGTACTTC
CASTLGHGPYEQYF
>TRBJ2-5|TRBV7-3|.|.
TGTGCCAGCAGCTTAATGGCGGGGTTACAAGAGACCCAGTACTTC
CASSLMAGLQETQYF
>TRBJ1-2|TRBV3-1/TRBV3-2|.|TRBD1
TGTGCCAGCAGTCACGGACAGGGCTCCGGCTACACCTTC
CASSHGQGSGYTF
>TRBJ2-7|TRBV19|.|.
TGTGCCAGTAGTATAGCAACTGGAGTAGCCTACGAGCAGTACTTC
CASSIATGVAYEQYF
>TRBJ1-2|TRBV7-2|.|TRBD1
TGTGCCAGCAGCGCCTGGACAGGGGAGGGATATGGCTACACCTTC
CASSAWTGEGYGYTF
>TRBJ2-2|TRBV25-1|hyperexpanded|TRBD2
TGTGCCAGCAGTCCGGGAGGGACCGGGGAGCTGTTTTTT
CASSPGGTGELFF
>TRBJ2-1|TRBV11-2|.|.
TGTGCCAGCAGCTACGGAGAGGATGAGCAGTTCTTC
CASSYGEDEQFF
>TRBJ2-2|TRBV27|.|TRBD2
TGTGCCAGCAGTGCGGGCGGGGGGCCTTCGAACACCGGGGAGCTGTTTTTT
CASSAGGGPSNTGELFF